Shown below are 8 T cell receptor beta chains from a single sample sequenced in a study of cytomegalovirus exposure and HLA in healthy donors. The PCR employed 60 Vbeta primers together with 13 Jbeta primers. Data came from immunoSEQ multiplex PCR; TCRdb stores just in-frame clones and leaves some out. This table has 150,000 to 200,000 clones, approximately 76% appearing once. Input material: PBMCs. The receptors derive from a female donor in good health and CMV-seronegative.

This clone came up a few times. The chain uses TRBV9 and TRBJ1-2; 7 positions agree with TRBD1. CDR1 and CDR2 from the germline V gene are SGDLS and YYNGEE. This CDR3 contains 13 residues. Losses at the gene ends were 5 bases for V and 8 bases for J; bases not matched to a gene: 9. CDR3 protein: CASSFGQARGYTF. The CDR3 region has the DNA TGTGCCAGCAGTTTCGGACAGGCTCGAGGCTACACCTTC.

The chain joins TRBV30 to TRBJ2-5; the match to TRBD2 covers 14 bases. CDR3 length: 13 residues. V shed 2 bases, J shed 11 bases, and the junction held 4 bases outside the gene matches. CDR1 is GTSNPN, CDR2 SVGIG, per germline (reference sequence). The CDR3 nucleotides read TGTGCCTGGAGTAGACTAGCGGGAGGGCCTCAGTACTTC. This sequence encodes CAWSRLAGGPQYF.

The rearrangement joins TRBV2 to TRBJ2-1, with 9 nucleotides matching TRBD2. Trimming at V came to 6 bases and at J to 3 bases, leaving 9 bases not matched to a gene. This CDR3 region has 16 residues. Germline V gene data show CDR1 as SNHLY and CDR2 as FYNNEI. The chain's CDR3 is CASRPLAGENYNEQFF. DNA for the CDR3: TGTGCCAGCAGGCCATTAGCGGGAGAGAACTACAATGAGCAGTTCTTC.

V is TRBV5-1 and J is TRBJ2-7; 9 nucleotides match TRBD2. V shed 3 bases, J shed 0 bases, and the junction held 7 bases outside the gene matches. Germline assignment: CDR1 SGHRS and CDR2 YFSETQ. This CDR3 spans 16 amino acids. For the CDR3, the DNA is TGCGCCAGCAGCTACCACGAGCGGGGGGCCTCCTACGAGCAGTACTTC. Protein: CASSYHERGASYEQYF.

The chain has TRBV5-5 and TRBJ1-2; D is unclear. V was cut by 0 bases and J by 4 bases, with 7 bases left in between. The CDR3 loop spans 13 amino acids. Germline V gene data show CDR1 as SGHKS and CDR2 as YYEKEE (reference sequence). CDR3 region: CASSLDPVYGYTF. The CDR3 bases are TGTGCCAGCAGCTTGGACCCAGTCTATGGCTACACCTTC. Combining the CDR3 with reference TRBV5-5 and TRBJ1-2 gives the whole variable domain DAGVTQSPTHLIKTRGQQVTLRCSPISGHKSVSWYQQVLGQGPQFIFQYYEKEERGRGNFPDRFSARQFPNYSSELNVNALLLGDSALYLCASSLDPVYGYTFGSGTRLTVV.

This clone was observed a handful of times. The chain's CDR3 is CASRRGQPENSPLHF. The CDR3 DNA reads TGTGCCAGCAGGAGGGGACAGCCAGAGAATTCACCCCTCCACTTT. This rearrangement joins TRBV2 to TRBJ1-6, with 7 bases fitting TRBD1. Germline CDR1 SNHLY, CDR2 FYNNEI. Trimming took 6 bases from V and 7 from J; bases not matched to a gene: 9. This CDR3 is built from 15 residues.

The V and J genes are TRBV9 and TRBJ2-7; the match to TRBD1 covers 8 bases. Germline-derived CDR1 and CDR2 are SGDLS and YYNGEE. The trim removed 2 bases at V and 4 bases at J, leaving 8 bases unmatched. The length of the CDR3 is 15 residues. CDR3 loop: CASSVGQGAYYEQYF. As DNA, the CDR3 is TGTGCCAGCAGCGTGGGGCAGGGGGCGTATTACGAGCAGTACTTC.

The chain couples TRBV5-4 to TRBJ2-7, with TRBD2 identical over 9 bases. Per the germline V gene, CDR1 is SGHNT and CDR2 is YYREEE (reference sequence). This CDR3 is built from 17 residues. Unmatched junction bases numbered 10, after V lost 1 base and J lost 2 bases. CDR3 in DNA: TGTGCCAGCAGCTTGCGTCTAGCGGGGTTATTACCCTACGAGCAGTACTTC. Encoded protein: CASSLRLAGLLPYEQYF.